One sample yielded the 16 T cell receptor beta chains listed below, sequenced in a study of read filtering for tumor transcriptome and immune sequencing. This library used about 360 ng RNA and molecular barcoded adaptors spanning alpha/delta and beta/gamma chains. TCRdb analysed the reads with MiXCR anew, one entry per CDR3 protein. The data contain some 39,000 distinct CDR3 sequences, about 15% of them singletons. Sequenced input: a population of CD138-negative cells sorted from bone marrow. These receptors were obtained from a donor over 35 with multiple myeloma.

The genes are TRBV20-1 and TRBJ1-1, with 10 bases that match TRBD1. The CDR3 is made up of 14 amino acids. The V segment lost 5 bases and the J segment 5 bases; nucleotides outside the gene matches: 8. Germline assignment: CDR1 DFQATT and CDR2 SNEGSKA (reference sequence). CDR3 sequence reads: CSADPGTGVTEAFF. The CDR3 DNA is TGCAGTGCTGACCCCGGGACAGGGGTAACTGAAGCTTTCTTT.

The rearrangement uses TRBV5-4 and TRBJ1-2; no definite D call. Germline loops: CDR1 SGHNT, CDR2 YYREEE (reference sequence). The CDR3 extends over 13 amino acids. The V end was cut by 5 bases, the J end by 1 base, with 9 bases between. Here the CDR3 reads CASSSQINYGYTF. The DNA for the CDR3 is TGTGCCAGCAGTAGCCAGATTAACTATGGCTACACCTTC. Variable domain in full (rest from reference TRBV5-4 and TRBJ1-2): ETGVTQSPTHLIKTRGQQVTLRCSSQSGHNTVSWYQQALGQGPQFIFQYYREEENGRGNFPPRFSGLQFPNYSSELNVNALELDDSALYLCASSSQINYGYTFGSGTRLTVV.

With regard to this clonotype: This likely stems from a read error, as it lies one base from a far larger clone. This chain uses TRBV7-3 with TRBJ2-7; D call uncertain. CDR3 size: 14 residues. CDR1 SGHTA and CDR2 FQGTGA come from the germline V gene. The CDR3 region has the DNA TGTGTCAGCAGCCCCGGACGTAAGTCCTACGAGCAGTACTTC. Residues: CVSSPGRKSYEQYF.

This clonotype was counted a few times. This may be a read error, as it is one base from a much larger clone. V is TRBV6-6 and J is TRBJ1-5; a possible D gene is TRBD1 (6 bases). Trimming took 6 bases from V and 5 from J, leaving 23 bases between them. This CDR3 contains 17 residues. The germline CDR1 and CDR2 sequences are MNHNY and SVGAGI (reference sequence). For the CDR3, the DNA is TGTGCCAGCAGGAATTCGACACAGGGAGGAGGGGATCAGCCCCAGCATTTT. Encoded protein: CASRNSTQGGGDQPQHF.

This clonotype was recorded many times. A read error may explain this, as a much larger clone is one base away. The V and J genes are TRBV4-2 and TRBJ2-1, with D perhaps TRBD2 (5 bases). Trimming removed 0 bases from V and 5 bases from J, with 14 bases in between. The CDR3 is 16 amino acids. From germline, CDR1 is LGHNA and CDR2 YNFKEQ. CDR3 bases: TGTGCCAGCAGCCAAGAAGAGTCGGGGAGTAACAATGAGCAGTTCTTC. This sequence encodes CASSQEESGSNNEQFF.

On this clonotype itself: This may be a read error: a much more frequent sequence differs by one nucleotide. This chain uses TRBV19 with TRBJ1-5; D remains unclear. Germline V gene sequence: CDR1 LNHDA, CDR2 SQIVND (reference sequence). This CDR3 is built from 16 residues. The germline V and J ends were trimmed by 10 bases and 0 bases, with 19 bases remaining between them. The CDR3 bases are TGTGCCACCCTCTGGCAGGCCTCTCCTAGCAATCAGCCCCAGCATTTT. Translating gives CATLWQASPSNQPQHF.

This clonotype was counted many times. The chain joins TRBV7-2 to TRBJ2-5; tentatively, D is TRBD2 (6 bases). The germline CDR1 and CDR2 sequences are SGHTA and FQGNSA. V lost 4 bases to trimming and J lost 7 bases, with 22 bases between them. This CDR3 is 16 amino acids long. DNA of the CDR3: TGTGCCAGCAGCTCGAGGACCGCGGGGTTGGAGGCGACCCAGTACTTC. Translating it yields CASSSRTAGLEATQYF.

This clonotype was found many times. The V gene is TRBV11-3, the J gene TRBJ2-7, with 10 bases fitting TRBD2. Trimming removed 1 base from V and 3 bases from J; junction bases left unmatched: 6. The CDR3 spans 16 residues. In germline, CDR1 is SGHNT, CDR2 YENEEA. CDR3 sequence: CASSLGASGGFYEQYF. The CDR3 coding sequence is TGTGCCAGCAGCTTAGGGGCTAGCGGGGGATTCTACGAGCAGTACTTC.

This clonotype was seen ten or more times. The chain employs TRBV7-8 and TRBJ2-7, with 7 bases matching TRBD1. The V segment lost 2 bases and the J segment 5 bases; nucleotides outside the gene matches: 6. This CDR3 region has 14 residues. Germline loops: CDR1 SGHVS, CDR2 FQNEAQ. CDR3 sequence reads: CASSLKGAIHEQYF. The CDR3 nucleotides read TGTGCCAGCAGCTTAAAGGGGGCGATCCACGAGCAGTACTTC.

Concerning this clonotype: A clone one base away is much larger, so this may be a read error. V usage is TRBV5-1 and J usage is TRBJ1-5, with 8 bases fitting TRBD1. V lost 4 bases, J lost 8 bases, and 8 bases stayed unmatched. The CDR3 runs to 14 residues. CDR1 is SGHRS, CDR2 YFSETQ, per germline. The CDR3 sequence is CASSSGTGYEPQHF. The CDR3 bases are TGCGCCAGCAGCAGCGGGACAGGATACGAGCCCCAGCATTTT.

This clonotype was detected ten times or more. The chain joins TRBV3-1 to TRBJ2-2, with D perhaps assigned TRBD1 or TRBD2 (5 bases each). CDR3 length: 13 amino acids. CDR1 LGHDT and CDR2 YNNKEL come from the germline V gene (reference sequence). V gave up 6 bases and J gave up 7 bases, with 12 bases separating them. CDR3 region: CASSPDGGGELFF. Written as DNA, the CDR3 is TGTGCCAGCAGTCCCGATGGGGGCGGGGAGCTGTTTTTT.

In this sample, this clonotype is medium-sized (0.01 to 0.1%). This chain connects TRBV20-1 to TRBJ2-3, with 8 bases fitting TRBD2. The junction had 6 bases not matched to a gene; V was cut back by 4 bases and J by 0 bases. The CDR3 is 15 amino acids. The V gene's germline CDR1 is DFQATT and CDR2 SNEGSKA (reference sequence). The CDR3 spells CSATRTSWSTDTQYF. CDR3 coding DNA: TGCAGTGCTACCAGGACTAGCTGGAGCACAGATACGCAGTATTTT.

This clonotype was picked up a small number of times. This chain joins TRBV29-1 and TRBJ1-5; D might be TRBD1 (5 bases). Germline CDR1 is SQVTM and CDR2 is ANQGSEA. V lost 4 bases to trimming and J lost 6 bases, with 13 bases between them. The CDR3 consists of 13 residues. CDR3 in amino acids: CSVVRGEGQPQHF. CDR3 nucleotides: TGCAGCGTTGTAAGGGGTGAAGGTCAGCCCCAGCATTTT.

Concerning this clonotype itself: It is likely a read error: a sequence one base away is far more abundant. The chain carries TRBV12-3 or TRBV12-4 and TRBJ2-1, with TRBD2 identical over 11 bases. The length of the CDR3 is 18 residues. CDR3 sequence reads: CASSSTSGVVGMYNGQFF. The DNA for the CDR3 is TGTGCCAGCAGTTCGACTAGCGGGGTTGTGGGGATGTACAATGGGCAGTTCTTC.

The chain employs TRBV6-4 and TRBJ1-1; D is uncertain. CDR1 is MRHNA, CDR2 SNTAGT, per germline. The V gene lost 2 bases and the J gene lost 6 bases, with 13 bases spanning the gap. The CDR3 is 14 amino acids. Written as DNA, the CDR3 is TGTGCCAGCAGTGACGAGGGTAGTCCGGCTGAAGCTTTCTTT. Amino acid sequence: CASSDEGSPAEAFF.

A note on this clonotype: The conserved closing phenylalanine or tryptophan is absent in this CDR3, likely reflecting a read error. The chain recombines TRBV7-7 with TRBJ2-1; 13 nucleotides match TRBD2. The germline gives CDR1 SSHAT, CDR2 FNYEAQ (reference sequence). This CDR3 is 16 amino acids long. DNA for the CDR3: TGTGCCAGCAGCGGGGGACTAGCGGGGCCTTACAATGGGCAGTTCTCC. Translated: CASSGGLAGPYNGQFS.